What follows is one T cell receptor beta chain and its context. Its antigen is currently unknown. PCR was performed using 60 Vbeta and 13 Jbeta primers. TCRdb keeps only in-frame clones here, not all; method: immunoSEQ multiplex PCR. The sample holds some 130,000 clones, roughly 79% seen once. This entry is derived from a study of cytomegalovirus exposure and HLA in healthy donors. At the level of the study: Among about 380 genotyped donors, roughly 81% fell in the Caucasian-associated ancestry cluster.

Notes on the study in general: As a later analysis revealed, the rate of TCR association differed by HLA locus, with DRB1 most and HLA-C fewest. In a later analysis, fewer than 20,000 TCR beta sequences were associated with HLA alleles at 0.05 false discovery rate.

The germline gives CDR1 LNHDA, CDR2 SQIVND (reference sequence). Losses at the gene ends were 4 bases for V and 8 bases for J; bases not matched to a gene: 12. This CDR3 has 15 residues. The sequence was collected from a woman in her 50s in good health and CMV-seronegative. The genes are TRBV19 and TRBJ2-3; 7 bases match TRBD1. The sequenced sample was PBMCs. The CDR3: CASSSQDRAIGTQYF. The CDR3 region has the DNA TGTGCCAGTAGTAGCCAAGACAGGGCGATAGGTACGCAGTATTTT.